Each of the 7 T cell receptor beta chains below was sequenced from the same sample in a study of CD8 T cells in ankylosing spondylitis. Study-wide results and limits: Blood of patients with ankylosing spondylitis appeared to be characterized by a TCR beta motif of eight or nine highly homologous variants.

No antigen is known for these receptors. TCRdb re-derived calls from the 5' RACE reads in MiXCR, one entry per CDR3 protein. The table shows roughly 670,000 distinct CDR3 sequences, with 15% to 20% occurring only once. Material for sequencing was blood, either unsorted or a sorted T cell fraction (not recorded which). These receptors all stem from a male donor with ankylosing spondylitis.

The chain recombines TRBV5-1 with TRBJ1-4; tentative D call: TRBD1 (5 bases). Germline V gene data show CDR1 as SGHRS and CDR2 as YFSETQ. This CDR3 contains 15 residues. Trimming took off 2 bases at V and 3 bases at J, with 11 bases between the two ends. The CDR3 sequence: CASSFSTGPNEKLFF. CDR3 coding DNA: TGCGCCAGCAGCTTTTCTACAGGTCCTAATGAAAAACTGTTTTTT.

This clonotype has a handful of counts. The chain joins TRBV6-1 to TRBJ1-1; weak D call: TRBD1 (5 bases). Germline V CDR1 and CDR2: MNHNS, SASEGT. CDR3 length equals 17 residues. With 6 bases removed from V and 5 bases from J, the gap between germline ends came to 25 bases. Written as DNA, the CDR3 is TGTGCCAGCAGGGCATGGGACGGTCGGGGCCCGAATACTGAAGCTTTCTTT. Its protein product is CASRAWDGRGPNTEAFF.

This clonotype was observed a few times. The V and J genes are TRBV4-2 and TRBJ2-4; D gene unclear. Germline values: CDR1 LGHNA, CDR2 YNFKEQ. Trimming took 4 bases from V and 8 from J, leaving 12 bases between them. The CDR3 runs to 13 residues. DNA of the CDR3: TGTGCCAGCAGCCCCCGAGCCGAGGACATTCAGTACTTC. Its protein is CASSPRAEDIQYF.

This clonotype was seen only a few times. V usage is TRBV7-6 and J usage is TRBJ2-1, with 11 bases fitting TRBD2. CDR1 is SGHVS, CDR2 FNYEAQ, per germline. The CDR3 has 20 residues. Germline trimming cut 1 base from V and 0 bases from J; bases unmatched to any gene: 11. This CDR3 reads CASSLVGASGRRSSYNEQFF. In DNA form, the CDR3 reads TGTGCCAGCAGCTTAGTCGGGGCTAGCGGGAGGAGGAGCTCCTACAATGAGCAGTTCTTC.

In this sample, this clonotype turned up a few times. The chain employs TRBV9 and TRBJ2-1; 13 bases are shared with TRBD2. Trimming at V came to 4 bases and at J to 7 bases, leaving 8 bases not matched to a gene. Germline values: CDR1 SGDLS, CDR2 YYNGEE. The CDR3 has 16 residues. CDR3 loop: CASSTQLAGGPNEQFF. The DNA of the CDR3 is TGTGCCAGCAGCACTCAACTAGCGGGAGGGCCTAATGAGCAGTTCTTC.

This chain uses TRBV20-1 with TRBJ2-3; possibly TRBD2 for D (6 bases). Trimming removed 0 bases from V and 6 bases from J, with 16 bases in between. The CDR3 covers 15 residues. Germline V CDR1 and CDR2: DFQATT, SNEGSKA (reference sequence). CDR3 nucleotides: TGCAGTGCTAGAGATCCGAGTGGCGCGGGGGATACGCAGTATTTT. Its translation: CSARDPSGAGDTQYF.

This clonotype was seen a few times. The V and J genes are TRBV5-1 and TRBJ1-3, with D perhaps matching TRBD1 (5 bases). The CDR3 runs to 15 residues. Per germline, CDR1 SGHRS and CDR2 YFSETQ. Deletions cut 5 bases from V and 0 bases from J, with 12 bases between. CDR3 residues: CASRSDGGSGNTIYF. DNA for the CDR3: TGCGCCAGCAGATCTGACGGGGGCTCTGGAAACACCATATATTTT. The full variable domain, rest sourced from reference TRBV5-1 and TRBJ1-3, is KAGVTQTPRYLIKTRGQQVTLSCSPISGHRSVSWYQQTPGQGLQFLFEYFSETQRNKGNFPGRFSGRQFSNSRSEMNVSTLELGDSALYLCASRSDGGSGNTIYFGEGSWLTVV.